The T cell receptor (beta chain) described here comes from a study of T-cell memory formation after mild COVID-19. A few counts support this clonotype. A single record per CDR3 protein comes from TCRdb applying MiXCR to the 5' RACE reads. The sample consists of around 450,000 distinct CDR3 sequences, 20% of them appearing once. The junction had 7 bases not matched to a gene; V was cut back by 7 bases and J by 7 bases. This CDR3 is 12 amino acids long. Germline CDR1 DFQATT, CDR2 SNEGSKA (reference sequence). The V gene is TRBV20-1, the J gene TRBJ2-5; 9 bases match TRBD1. The TCR was taken from an adult woman who had mild COVID-19 (a few samples of this study predate the infection). Cell type and time point are not known. Sequences were obtained from PBMCs or a T cell subset sorted from them (not recorded which). CDR3 coding DNA: TGCAGTGTCCGGACAGGGGACGCGACCCAGTACTTC. Protein product: CSVRTGDATQYF.